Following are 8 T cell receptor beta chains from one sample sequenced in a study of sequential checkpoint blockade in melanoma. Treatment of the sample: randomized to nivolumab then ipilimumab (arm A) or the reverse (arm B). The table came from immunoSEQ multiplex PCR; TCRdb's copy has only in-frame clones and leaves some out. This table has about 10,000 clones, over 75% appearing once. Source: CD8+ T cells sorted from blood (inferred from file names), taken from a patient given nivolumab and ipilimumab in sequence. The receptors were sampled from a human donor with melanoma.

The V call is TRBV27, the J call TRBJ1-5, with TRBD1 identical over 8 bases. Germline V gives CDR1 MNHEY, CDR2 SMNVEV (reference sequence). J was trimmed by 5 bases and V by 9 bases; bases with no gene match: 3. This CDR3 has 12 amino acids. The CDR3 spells CASSTGDQPQHF. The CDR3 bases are TGTGCCAGTTCGACAGGGGATCAGCCCCAGCATTTT.

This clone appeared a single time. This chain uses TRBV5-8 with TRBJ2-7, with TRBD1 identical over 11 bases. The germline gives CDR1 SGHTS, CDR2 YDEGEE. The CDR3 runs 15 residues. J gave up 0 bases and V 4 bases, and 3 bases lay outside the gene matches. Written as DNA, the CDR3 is TGTGCCAGCAGCCCAGGGACAGGGGGCTCCTACGAGCAGTACTTC. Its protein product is CASSPGTGGSYEQYF.

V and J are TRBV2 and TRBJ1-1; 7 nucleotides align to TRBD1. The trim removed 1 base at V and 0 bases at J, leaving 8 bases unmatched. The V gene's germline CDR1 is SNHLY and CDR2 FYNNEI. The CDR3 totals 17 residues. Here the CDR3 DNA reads TGTGCCAGCAGTGAAGTGACAGGGACGGGTATGAACACTGAAGCTTTCTTT. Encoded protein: CASSEVTGTGMNTEAFF. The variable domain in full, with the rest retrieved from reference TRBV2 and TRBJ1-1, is EPEVTQTPSHQVTQMGQEVILRCVPISNHLYFYWYRQILGQKVEFLVSFYNNEISEKSEIFDDQFSVERPDGSNFTLKIRSTKLEDSAMYFCASSEVTGTGMNTEAFFGQGTRLTVV.

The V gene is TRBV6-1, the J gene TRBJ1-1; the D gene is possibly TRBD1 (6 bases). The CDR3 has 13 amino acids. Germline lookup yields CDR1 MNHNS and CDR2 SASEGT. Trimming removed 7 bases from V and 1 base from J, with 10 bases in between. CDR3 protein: CASTGQSNTEAFF. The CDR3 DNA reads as TGTGCCAGCACCGGACAGTCGAACACTGAAGCTTTCTTT.

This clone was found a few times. The CDR3 here is CASSQDRAGAYEQYF. The CDR3 region has the DNA TGTGCCAGCAGCCAAGACCGAGCGGGGGCGTACGAGCAGTACTTC. The J gene is TRBJ2-7, the V gene TRBV14; 8 bases match TRBD2. Germline V gene data show CDR1 as SGHDN and CDR2 as FVKESK. The junction had 5 bases not matched to a gene; V was cut back by 0 bases and J by 4 bases. The length of the CDR3 is 15 residues. The complete variable domain, with remaining parts taken from reference TRBV14 and TRBJ2-7, reads EAGVTQFPSHSVIEKGQTVTLRCDPISGHDNLYWYRRVMGKEIKFLLHFVKESKQDESGMPNNRFLAERTGGTYSTLKVQPAELEDSGVYFCASSQDRAGAYEQYFGPGTRLTVT.

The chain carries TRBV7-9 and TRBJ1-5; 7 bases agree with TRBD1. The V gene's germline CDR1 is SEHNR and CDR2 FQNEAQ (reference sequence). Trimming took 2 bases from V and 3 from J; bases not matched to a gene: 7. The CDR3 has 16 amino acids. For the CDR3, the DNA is TGTGCCAGCAGCTTATCAAAGGGGGCTTACAATCAGCCCCAGCATTTT. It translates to CASSLSKGAYNQPQHF.

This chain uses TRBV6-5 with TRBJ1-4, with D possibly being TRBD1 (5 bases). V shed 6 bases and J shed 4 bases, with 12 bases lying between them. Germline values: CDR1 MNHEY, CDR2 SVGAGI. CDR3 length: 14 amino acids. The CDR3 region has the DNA TGTGCCAGCAGCTCTCGACAGTTTAATGAAAAACTGTTTTTT. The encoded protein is CASSSRQFNEKLFF.

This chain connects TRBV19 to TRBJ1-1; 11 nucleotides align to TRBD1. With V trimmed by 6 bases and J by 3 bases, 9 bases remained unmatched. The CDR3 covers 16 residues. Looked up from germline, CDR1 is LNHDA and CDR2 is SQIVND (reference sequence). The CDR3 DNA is TGTGCCAGTAGCCCCTGGACAGGGGGCAGCGACACTGAAGCTTTCTTT. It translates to CASSPWTGGSDTEAFF.